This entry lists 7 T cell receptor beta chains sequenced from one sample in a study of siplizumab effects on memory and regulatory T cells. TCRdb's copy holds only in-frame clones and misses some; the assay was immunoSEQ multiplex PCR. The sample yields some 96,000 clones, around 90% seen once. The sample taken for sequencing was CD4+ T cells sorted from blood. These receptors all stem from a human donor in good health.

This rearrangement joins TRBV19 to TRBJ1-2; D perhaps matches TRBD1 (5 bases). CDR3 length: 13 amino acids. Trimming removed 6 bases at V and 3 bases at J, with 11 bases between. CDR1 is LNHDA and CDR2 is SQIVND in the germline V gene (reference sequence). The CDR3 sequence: CASSAGRHYGYTF. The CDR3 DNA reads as TGTGCCAGTAGCGCGGGACGGCACTATGGCTACACCTTC.

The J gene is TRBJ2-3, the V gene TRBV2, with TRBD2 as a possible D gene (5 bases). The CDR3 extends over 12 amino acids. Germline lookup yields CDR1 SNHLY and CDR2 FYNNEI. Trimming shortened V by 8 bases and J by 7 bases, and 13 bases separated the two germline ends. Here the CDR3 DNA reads TGTGCCAGCGCACTAGAGAGTAATACGCAGTATTTT. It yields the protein CASALESNTQYF. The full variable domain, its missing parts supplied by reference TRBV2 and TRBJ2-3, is EPEVTQTPSHQVTQMGQEVILRCVPISNHLYFYWYRQILGQKVEFLVSFYNNEISEKSEIFDDQFSVERPDGSNFTLKIRSTKLEDSAMYFCASALESNTQYFGPGTRLTVL.

CDR3 coding DNA: TGTGCCAGCAGCCAAGACGGGTCGGACTATGGCTACACCTTC. Its translation is CASSQDGSDYGYTF. V is TRBV4-2 and J is TRBJ1-2; D is unclear. The V gene lost 0 bases and the J gene lost 3 bases, with 8 bases spanning the gap. Germline V gives CDR1 LGHNA, CDR2 YNFKEQ. This CDR3 has 14 amino acids.

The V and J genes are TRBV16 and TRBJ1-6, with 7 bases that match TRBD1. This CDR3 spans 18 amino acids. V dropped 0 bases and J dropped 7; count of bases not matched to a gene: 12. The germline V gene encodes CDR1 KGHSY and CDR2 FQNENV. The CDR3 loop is CASSQSKDTGTENSPLHF. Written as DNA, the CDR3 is TGTGCCAGCAGCCAATCTAAAGATACCGGGACAGAGAATTCACCCCTCCACTTT. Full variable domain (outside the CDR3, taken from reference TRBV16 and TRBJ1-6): GEEVAQTPKHLVRGEGQKAKLYCAPIKGHSYVFWYQQVLKNEFKFLISFQNENVFDETGMPKERFSAKCLPNSPCSLEIQATKLEDSAVYFCASSQSKDTGTENSPLHFGNGTRLTVT.

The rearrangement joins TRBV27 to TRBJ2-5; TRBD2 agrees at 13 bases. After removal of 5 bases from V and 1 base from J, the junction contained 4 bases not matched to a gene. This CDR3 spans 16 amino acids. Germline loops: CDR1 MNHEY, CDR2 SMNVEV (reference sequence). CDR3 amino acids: CASSPRLAGGQETQYF. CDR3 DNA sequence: TGTGCCAGCAGTCCTAGACTAGCGGGGGGCCAAGAGACCCAGTACTTC.

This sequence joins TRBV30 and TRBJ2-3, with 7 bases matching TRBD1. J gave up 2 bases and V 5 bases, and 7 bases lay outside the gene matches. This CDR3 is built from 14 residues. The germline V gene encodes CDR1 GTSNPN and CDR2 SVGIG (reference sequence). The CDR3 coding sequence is TGTGCCTGGTCAGGGGGTAGCTTCACAGATACGCAGTATTTT. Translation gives CAWSGGSFTDTQYF.

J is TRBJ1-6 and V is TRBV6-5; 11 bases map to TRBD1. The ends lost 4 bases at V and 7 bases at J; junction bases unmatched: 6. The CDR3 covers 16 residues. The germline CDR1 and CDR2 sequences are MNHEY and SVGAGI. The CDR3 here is CASSWGTGGINSPLHF. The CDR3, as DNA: TGTGCCAGCAGTTGGGGGACAGGGGGGATCAATTCACCCCTCCACTTT.